This T cell receptor beta chain was sequenced for a study of cytomegalovirus exposure and HLA in healthy donors. Regarding the study as a whole: According to a subsequent analysis, TCR clusters from the first cohort were inclined to appear together in the roughly 120 validation repertoires.

The CDR3 covers 14 residues. Germline CDR1 and CDR2: SGDLS and YYNGEE. V lost 0 bases, J lost 11 bases, and 17 bases lay in between. Measured with immunoSEQ multiplex PCR; TCRdb has only the in-frame clones, and not every one. This sample has some 70,000 clones, with around 97% found just once. Concerning this clone: Its specificity is unknown.

This receptor was taken from a man younger than 30 in good health and CMV-seronegative. This rearrangement joins TRBV9 to TRBJ1-1; D ambiguous. What was sequenced was PBMCs. The chain's CDR3 is CASSVGSRGSSAFF. In nucleotides, the CDR3 is TGTGCCAGCAGCGTAGGTAGTCGGGGATCCTCTGCTTTCTTT.